The present TCR beta chain was sequenced within a study of beta chain features in type 1 diabetes. Study-wide points: There was a moderate but significant shortening of TCRB CDR3s in all four CD4+ subsets of Type 1 diabetes patients. Sequencing used cDNA, and cells with high TCR expression could therefore be over-represented. Fewer junction insertions and more nucleotide deletions appeared in type 1 diabetes patients.

Purities in excess of 98% were seen in all sorted populations. As to this clone: Its antigen is undetermined.

Every bit of the isolated RNA underwent reverse transcription, so sequencing read expressed TCRB transcripts. Only in-frame clones appear in the TCRdb table, and some are missing; sequencing was by immunoSEQ multiplex PCR. In the table there are roughly 100,000 clones, 25% to 35% of which are singletons. J was trimmed by 4 bases and V by 5 bases; bases with no gene match: 7. This CDR3 spans 14 amino acids. The germline V gene has CDR1 MNHEY and CDR2 SMNVEV (reference sequence). Sequenced material: central memory CD4+ T cells from blood. The sequence was obtained from a woman aged 18-30 years with type 1 diabetes. V and J are TRBV27 and TRBJ2-7; 8 nucleotides agree with TRBD1. The CDR3 bases are TGTGCCAGCAGTAGGGGGGACAGGCCTTACGAGCAGTACGTC. It translates to CASSRGDRPYEQYV.